The 24 T cell receptor beta chains below come from one sample, sequenced in a study of T-cell memory formation after mild COVID-19. Each CDR3 protein is one row after TCRdb ran MiXCR on the 5' RACE reads. The top ten clones hold 2.5% to 3.5% of a sample with under 200,000 distinct CDR3 sequences, over 10% of them seen once. Sequencing was performed on PBMCs or a T cell subset sorted from them (not recorded which). These receptors all come from a man between 18 and 29 years old who had mild COVID-19 (a few samples of this study predate the infection). Cell type and time point are not known.

The chain couples TRBV12-3 or TRBV12-4 to TRBJ1-1; possibly TRBD1 for D (5 bases). The CDR3 loop spans 14 amino acids. Trimming took 8 bases from V and 10 from J, leaving 23 bases between them. For the CDR3, the DNA is TGTGCCAGCGCTCACCGGGACTCAAATGGGGGAGCTTTCTTT. Residues: CASAHRDSNGGAFF.

V and J are TRBV5-1 and TRBJ2-1, with D unresolved. Germline V gene lookup returns CDR1 SGHRS and CDR2 YFSETQ. Trimming took 1 base from V and 0 from J, leaving 8 bases between them. The CDR3 is 15 residues long. The CDR3, as DNA: TGCGCCAGCAGCTTGACCGTGCGCTCCTACAATGAGCAGTTCTTC. It specifies CASSLTVRSYNEQFF.

The sample holds many counts of this clonotype. This chain connects TRBV7-3 to TRBJ1-1; no clear D. The V end was cut by 5 bases, the J end by 1 base, with 11 bases between. Per the germline V gene, CDR1 is SGHTA and CDR2 is FQGTGA. The CDR3 runs to 14 residues. The CDR3 DNA reads TGTGCCAGCAGCCCAAGGGCGGGGAACACTGAAGCTTTCTTT. Its translation: CASSPRAGNTEAFF.

The chain links TRBV5-1 to TRBJ2-7, with a tentative D call TRBD2 (6 bases). This CDR3 is 14 amino acids long. V lost 0 bases and J 7 bases, leaving 14 bases between the germline ends. Germline CDR1 is SGHRS and CDR2 is YFSETQ. The CDR3 DNA is TGCGCCAGCAGCTTGGCCGGCAGGGCGGGGGAGCAGTACGTC. It specifies CASSLAGRAGEQYV.

V is TRBV10-3 and J is TRBJ1-2, with D unresolved. This CDR3 comprises 14 residues. Trimming removed 2 bases at V and 6 bases at J, with 13 bases between. CDR1 and CDR2 from the germline V gene are ENHRY and SYGVKD. Written as DNA, the CDR3 is TGTGCCATCAGTGAGCCGGTTACAGAGGATGGCTACACCTTC. It encodes CAISEPVTEDGYTF.

This clonotype was recorded at least ten times. The chain joins TRBV7-9 to TRBJ1-2, with no clear D. The CDR3 spans 13 residues. Germline CDR1 is SEHNR and CDR2 is FQNEAQ (reference sequence). V gave up 5 bases and J gave up 8 bases, with 15 bases separating them. The CDR3: CASSLEEGRGYTF. In DNA, the CDR3 is TGTGCCAGCAGCCTGGAGGAGGGCAGGGGCTACACCTTC.

The CDR3 is CASSPVEETQYF. Written as DNA, the CDR3 is TGTGCCAGCAGCCCCGTAGAAGAGACCCAGTACTTC. The chain links TRBV7-9 to TRBJ2-5; no clear D gene. The CDR3 length is 12 residues. Deletions cut 5 bases from V and 3 bases from J, with 7 bases between. Germline lookup yields CDR1 SEHNR and CDR2 FQNEAQ (reference sequence).

This clonotype was found a few times. V gene TRBV30 combines with J gene TRBJ2-3; the D gene is possibly TRBD1 (7 bases). The V end was cut by 1 base, the J end by 3 bases, with 14 bases between. The CDR3 length is 15 residues. Germline-derived CDR1 and CDR2 are GTSNPN and SVGIG (reference sequence). The CDR3 sequence is CAWSDDRAGTDTQYF. CDR3 DNA: TGTGCCTGGAGTGACGACAGGGCGGGAACAGATACGCAGTATTTT. Filled out from reference TRBV30 and TRBJ2-3, the complete variable domain reads SQTIHQWPATLVQPVGSPLSLECTVEGTSNPNLYWYRQAAGRGLQLLFYSVGIGQISSEVPQNLSASRPQDRQFILSSKKLLLSDSGFYLCAWSDDRAGTDTQYFGPGTRLTVL.

This clonotype was seen a handful of times. This chain joins TRBV28 and TRBJ2-2; D possibly uses TRBD1 or TRBD2 (6 bases each). Germline-derived CDR1 and CDR2 are MDHEN and SYDVKM. The V gene lost 5 bases and the J gene lost 0 bases, with 13 bases spanning the gap. CDR3 length: 16 amino acids. The CDR3 protein is CASSSPGAANTGELFF. As DNA, the CDR3 is TGTGCCAGCAGTAGCCCGGGGGCTGCGAACACCGGGGAGCTGTTTTTT.

This clonotype was counted a few times. CDR3 DNA: TGTGCCAGCAGCTATGCGGTAGAGACCCAGTACTTC. As protein: CASSYAVETQYF. The genes are TRBV6-2 or TRBV6-3 and TRBJ2-5, with D uncertain. This CDR3 region has 12 residues. V was cut by 6 bases and J by 4 bases, with 9 bases left in between. Germline V gene lookup returns CDR1 MNHEY and CDR2 SVGEGT.

The chain is built from TRBV7-2 and TRBJ1-1; D is ambiguous. The CDR3 extends over 14 amino acids. V lost 1 base and J 4 bases, leaving 10 bases between the germline ends. CDR1 and CDR2 (germline): SGHTA, FQGNSA. The CDR3, as DNA: TGTGCCAGCAGCTTAGTCATGATGGGCACTGAAGCTTTCTTT. It specifies CASSLVMMGTEAFF.

In DNA form, the CDR3 reads TGTGCCAGCAGAAACTACCCGACAGGGACGGTACAAGAGCAGTTCTTC. This gives the protein CASRNYPTGTVQEQFF. The rearrangement uses TRBV6-5 and TRBJ2-1, with TRBD1 identical over 7 bases. Trimming at V came to 6 bases and at J to 10 bases, leaving 18 bases not matched to a gene. This CDR3 has 16 amino acids. Per germline, CDR1 MNHEY and CDR2 SVGAGI.

The chain links TRBV20-1 to TRBJ2-7; D is uncertain. This CDR3 contains 13 residues. V dropped 0 bases and J dropped 1 base, with 7 bases sitting between them. Germline V lookup: CDR1 DFQATT, CDR2 SNEGSKA (reference sequence). CDR3 nucleotide sequence: TGCAGTGCTAGAGATCCTGGTTCCTACGAGCAGTACGTC. This translates into CSARDPGSYEQYV.

V gene TRBV5-1 combines with J gene TRBJ2-1, with D unclear. Deletions cut 4 bases from V and 1 base from J, with 18 bases between. The CDR3 length is 17 residues. CDR1 SGHRS and CDR2 YFSETQ come from the germline V gene. DNA of the CDR3: TGCGCCAGCAGCCCCCCGGACCAGCCGTTATCCTACAATGAGCAGTTCTTC. Protein product: CASSPPDQPLSYNEQFF. Full variable domain (remainder filled in from reference TRBV5-1 and TRBJ2-1): KAGVTQTPRYLIKTRGQQVTLSCSPISGHRSVSWYQQTPGQGLQFLFEYFSETQRNKGNFPGRFSGRQFSNSRSEMNVSTLELGDSALYLCASSPPDQPLSYNEQFFGPGTRLTVL.

This clonotype was seen a few times. The J gene is TRBJ2-5, the V gene TRBV6-6; D might be TRBD2 (6 bases). The V end lost 5 bases, the J end lost 5 bases, and 15 bases lay between the germline ends. From germline, CDR1 is MNHNY and CDR2 SVGAGI (reference sequence). The CDR3 sequence is 14 residues long. The CDR3 nucleotides are TGTGCCAGCAGTCCCCCCGGGGGAAGGGAGACCCAGTACTTC. It encodes CASSPPGGRETQYF.

The chain has TRBV4-2 and TRBJ1-4; TRBD1 matches 10 bases. Germline-derived CDR1 and CDR2 are LGHNA and YNFKEQ. The length of the CDR3 is 15 residues. The J segment lost 7 bases and the V segment lost 3 bases, leaving 5 bases of the junction unmatched. CDR3 in DNA: TGTGCCAGCAGCCAGGGGACAGGGGAGGCTGAAAAACTGTTTTTT. Protein: CASSQGTGEAEKLFF.

This clonotype was observed at least ten times. This chain links TRBV29-1 with TRBJ2-3; D gene ambiguous. This CDR3 contains 14 residues. V lost 0 bases and J lost 2, with 9 bases in between. Per the germline V gene, CDR1 is SQVTM and CDR2 is ANQGSEA. CDR3 nucleotides: TGCAGCGTTGAAGATCCTCCAGCCACAGATACGCAGTATTTT. Amino acid sequence: CSVEDPPATDTQYF.

The chain employs TRBV2 and TRBJ1-3; D might be TRBD1 (5 bases). The CDR3 covers 14 residues. Trimming took off 4 bases at V and 3 bases at J, with 10 bases between the two ends. Germline lookup yields CDR1 SNHLY and CDR2 FYNNEI. CDR3 sequence (DNA): TGTGCCAGCAGTGGGTGGCAGGGTGGAAACACCATATATTTT. This encodes CASSGWQGGNTIYF.

This clonotype showed up many times. V usage is TRBV5-1 and J usage is TRBJ2-5; 8 bases are a match to TRBD2. Germline trimming cut 6 bases from V and 5 bases from J; bases unmatched to any gene: 6. There are 13 residues in the CDR3. Looked up from germline, CDR1 is SGHRS and CDR2 is YFSETQ. In DNA form, the CDR3 reads TGCGCCAGCATTCCTAGCGGGTCGGAGACCCAGTACTTC. Protein: CASIPSGSETQYF.

This clonotype has just a few counts. The CDR3 loop reads CASSLLPGQGETDTQYF. In DNA, the CDR3 is TGTGCCAGCAGCCTACTACCGGGACAGGGCGAGACAGATACGCAGTATTTT. The chain links TRBV4-2 to TRBJ2-3; 9 bases agree with TRBD1. The CDR3 covers 17 residues. J was trimmed by 3 bases and V by 4 bases; bases with no gene match: 11. Germline V gives CDR1 LGHNA, CDR2 YNFKEQ.

This clonotype came up many times. The rearrangement joins TRBV7-2 to TRBJ2-3; D is possibly TRBD1 (5 bases). V lost 6 bases and J lost 5, with 9 bases in between. The germline V gene encodes CDR1 SGHTA and CDR2 FQGNSA. The CDR3 has 12 residues. The CDR3 reads CASRGPGDTQYF. The CDR3 nucleotides read TGTGCCAGCAGGGGGCCGGGAGATACGCAGTATTTT. The entire variable domain, with the rest obtained from reference TRBV7-2 and TRBJ2-3, is as follows: GAGVSQSPSNKVTEKGKDVELRCDPISGHTALYWYRQSLGQGLEFLIYFQGNSAPDKSGLPSDRFSAERTGGSVSTLTIQRTQQEDSAVYLCASRGPGDTQYFGPGTRLTVL.

There are a few counts of this clonotype. The chain carries TRBV7-2 and TRBJ2-1, with 8 bases that match TRBD2. CDR3 length: 14 residues. Unmatched junction bases numbered 6, after V lost 7 bases and J lost 4 bases. Germline assignment: CDR1 SGHTA and CDR2 FQGNSA. The CDR3 DNA reads as TGTGCCAGCAAACCGGGGGGGCCTTACAATGAGCAGTTCTTC. Translated, it gives CASKPGGPYNEQFF.

This chain connects TRBV20-1 to TRBJ2-2; D gene uncertain. This CDR3 comprises 13 residues. Germline-derived CDR1 and CDR2 are DFQATT and SNEGSKA (reference sequence). Trimming removed 6 bases at V and 2 bases at J, with 10 bases between. The DNA for the CDR3 is TGCAGTGCCCTAGTTCCTAACACCGGGGAGCTGTTTTTT. Translated, it gives CSALVPNTGELFF.

The chain recombines TRBV7-9 with TRBJ1-5; no clear D. The CDR3 runs to 14 residues. V lost 3 bases, J lost 9 bases, and 15 bases lay in between. CDR1 is SEHNR and CDR2 is FQNEAQ in the germline V gene (reference sequence). In DNA, the CDR3 is TGTGCCAGCAGCTTTGGAACAACCGGCCTGCCCCAGCATTTT. This encodes CASSFGTTGLPQHF.